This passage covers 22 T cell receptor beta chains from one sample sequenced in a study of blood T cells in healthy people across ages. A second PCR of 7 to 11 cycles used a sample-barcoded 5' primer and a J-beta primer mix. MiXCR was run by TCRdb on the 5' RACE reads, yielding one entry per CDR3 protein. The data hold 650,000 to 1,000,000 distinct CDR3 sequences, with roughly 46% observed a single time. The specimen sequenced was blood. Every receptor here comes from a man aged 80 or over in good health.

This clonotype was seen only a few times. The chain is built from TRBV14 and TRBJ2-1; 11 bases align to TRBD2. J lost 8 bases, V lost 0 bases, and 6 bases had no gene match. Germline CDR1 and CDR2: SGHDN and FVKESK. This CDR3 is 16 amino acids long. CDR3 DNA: TGTGCCAGCAGCCAAGAAACTAGCGGGAGAGGGTATGAGCAGTTCTTC. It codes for CASSQETSGRGYEQFF.

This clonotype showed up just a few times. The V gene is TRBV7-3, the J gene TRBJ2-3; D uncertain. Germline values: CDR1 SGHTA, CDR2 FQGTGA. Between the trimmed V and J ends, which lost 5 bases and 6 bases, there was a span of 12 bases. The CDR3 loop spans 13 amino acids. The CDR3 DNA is TGTGCCAGCAGCACCGACGGCGCGGATACGCAGTATTTT. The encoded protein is CASSTDGADTQYF.

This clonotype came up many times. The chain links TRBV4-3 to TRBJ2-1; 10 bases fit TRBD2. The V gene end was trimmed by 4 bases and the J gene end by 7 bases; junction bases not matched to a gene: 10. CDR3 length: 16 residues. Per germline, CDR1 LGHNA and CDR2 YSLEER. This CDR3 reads CASSPNPSGRTNEQFF. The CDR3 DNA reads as TGCGCCAGCAGCCCTAACCCTAGCGGGAGAACGAATGAGCAGTTCTTC.

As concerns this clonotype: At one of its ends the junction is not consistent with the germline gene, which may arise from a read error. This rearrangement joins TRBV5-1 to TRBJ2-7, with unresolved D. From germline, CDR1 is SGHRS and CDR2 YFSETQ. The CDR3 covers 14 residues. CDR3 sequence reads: CASSLESGSYEQYF. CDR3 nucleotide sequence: TGTGCCAGCAGTCTGGAGTCTGGGTCCTACGAGCAGTACTTC.

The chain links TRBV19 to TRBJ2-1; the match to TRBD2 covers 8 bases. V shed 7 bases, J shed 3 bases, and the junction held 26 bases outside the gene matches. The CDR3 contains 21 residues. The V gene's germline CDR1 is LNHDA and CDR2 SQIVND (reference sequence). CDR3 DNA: TGTGCCAGTACCCCAGGGGCGGGGGGACGGGAGCGGGATCAAAACTACAATGAGCAGTTCTTC. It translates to CASTPGAGGRERDQNYNEQFF.

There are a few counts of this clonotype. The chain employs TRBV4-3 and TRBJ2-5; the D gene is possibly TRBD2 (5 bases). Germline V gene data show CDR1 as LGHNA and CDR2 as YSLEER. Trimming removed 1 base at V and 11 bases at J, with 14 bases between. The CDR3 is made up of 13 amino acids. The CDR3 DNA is TGCGCCAGCAGCCAAGGTCCGAGGCGAGGGCAGTACTTC. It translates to CASSQGPRRGQYF.

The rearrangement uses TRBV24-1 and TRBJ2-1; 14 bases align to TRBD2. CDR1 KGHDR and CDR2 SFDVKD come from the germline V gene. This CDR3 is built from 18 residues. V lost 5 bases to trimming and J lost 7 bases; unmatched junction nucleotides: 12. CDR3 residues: CATSGAGTSGSVNNEQFF. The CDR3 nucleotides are TGTGCCACCAGTGGGGCCGGGACTAGCGGGAGTGTTAATAATGAGCAGTTCTTC.

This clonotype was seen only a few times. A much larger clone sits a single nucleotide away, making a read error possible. CDR3 residues: CASSLSAREQYF. CDR3 coding DNA: TGTGCCAGCAGTTTATCAGCGAGAGAGCAGTACTTC. The gene calls are TRBV27 and TRBJ2-5; D gene uncertain. Germline-derived CDR1 and CDR2 are MNHEY and SMNVEV (reference sequence). This CDR3 region has 12 residues. Trimming shortened V by 0 bases and J by 11 bases, and 10 bases separated the two germline ends.

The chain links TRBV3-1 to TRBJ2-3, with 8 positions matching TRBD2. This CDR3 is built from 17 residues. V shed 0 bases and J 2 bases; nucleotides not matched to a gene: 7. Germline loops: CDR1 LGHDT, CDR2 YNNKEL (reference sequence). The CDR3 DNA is TGTGCCAGCAGCCAAGATCTAGTTAGCGGGAACACAGATACGCAGTATTTT. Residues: CASSQDLVSGNTDTQYF.

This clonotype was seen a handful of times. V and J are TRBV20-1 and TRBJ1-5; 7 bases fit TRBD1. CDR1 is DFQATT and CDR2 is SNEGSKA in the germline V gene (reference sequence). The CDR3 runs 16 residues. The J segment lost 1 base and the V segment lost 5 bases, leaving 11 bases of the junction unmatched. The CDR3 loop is CSAPSEGASSNQPQHF. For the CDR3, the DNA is TGCAGTGCTCCCTCGGAGGGGGCGTCGAGCAATCAGCCCCAGCATTTT.

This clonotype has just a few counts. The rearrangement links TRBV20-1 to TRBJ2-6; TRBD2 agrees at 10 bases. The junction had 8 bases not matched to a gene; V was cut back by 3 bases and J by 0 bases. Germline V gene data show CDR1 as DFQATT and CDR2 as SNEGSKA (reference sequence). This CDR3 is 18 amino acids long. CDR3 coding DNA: TGCAGTGCTAGCCCACTAGCGGGACTCCCCTCTGGGGCCAACGTCCTGACTTTC. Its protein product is CSASPLAGLPSGANVLTF.

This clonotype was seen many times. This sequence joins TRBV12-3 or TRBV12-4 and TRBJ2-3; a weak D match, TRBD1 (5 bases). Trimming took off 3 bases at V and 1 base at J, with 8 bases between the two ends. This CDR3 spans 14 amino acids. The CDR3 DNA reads TGTGCCAGCAGTTTTGAACAGGGCACAGATACGCAGTATTTT. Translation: CASSFEQGTDTQYF.

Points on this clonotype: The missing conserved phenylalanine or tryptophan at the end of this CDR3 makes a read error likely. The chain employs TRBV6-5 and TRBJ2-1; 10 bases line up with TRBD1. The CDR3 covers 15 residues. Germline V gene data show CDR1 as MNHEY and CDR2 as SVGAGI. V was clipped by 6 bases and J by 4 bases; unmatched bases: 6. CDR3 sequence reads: CASSFPGQGYNEQFL. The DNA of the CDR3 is TGTGCCAGCAGCTTCCCGGGACAGGGGTACAATGAGCAGTTCTTA.

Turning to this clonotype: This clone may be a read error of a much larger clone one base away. As DNA, the CDR3 is TGTGCCAGCAGTGGGCAGGGCTACACAGATACGCAGTATTTT. It is translated as CASSGQGYTDTQYF. This rearrangement joins TRBV27 to TRBJ2-3, with a possible D match to TRBD1 (5 bases). V was trimmed by 5 bases and J by 2 bases, leaving 11 bases between them. Germline-derived CDR1 and CDR2 are MNHEY and SMNVEV (reference sequence). The CDR3 spans 14 residues.

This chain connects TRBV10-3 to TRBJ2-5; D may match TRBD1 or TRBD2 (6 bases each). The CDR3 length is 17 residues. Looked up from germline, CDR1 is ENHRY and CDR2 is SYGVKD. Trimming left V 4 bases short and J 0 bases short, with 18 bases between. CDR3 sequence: CAISGARGQPYQETQYF. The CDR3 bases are TGTGCCATCAGTGGGGCTCGGGGGCAGCCGTACCAAGAGACCCAGTACTTC.

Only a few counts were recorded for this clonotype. The CDR3: CASSYAIPGGSYEQFF. The CDR3 DNA sequence: TGTGCCAGCAGTTACGCTATACCCGGGGGTTCATATGAGCAGTTCTTC. The chain carries TRBV6-5 and TRBJ2-1; a weak D match, TRBD2 (6 bases). V dropped 2 bases and J dropped 8 bases, with 19 bases sitting between them. The CDR3 runs to 16 residues. CDR1 and CDR2 from the germline V gene are MNHEY and SVGAGI.

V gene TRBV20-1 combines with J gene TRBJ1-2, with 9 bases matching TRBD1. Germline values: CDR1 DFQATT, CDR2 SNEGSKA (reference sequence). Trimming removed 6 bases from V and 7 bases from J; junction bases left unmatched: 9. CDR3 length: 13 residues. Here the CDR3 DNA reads TGCAGTGCAGGACAGGGGTCATTTAGTGGCTACACCTTC. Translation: CSAGQGSFSGYTF.

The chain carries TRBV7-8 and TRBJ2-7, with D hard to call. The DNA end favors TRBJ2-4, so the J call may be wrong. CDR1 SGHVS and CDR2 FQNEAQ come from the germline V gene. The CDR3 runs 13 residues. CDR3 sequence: CASSLGVKNIQYF. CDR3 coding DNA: TGTGCCAGCAGCTTAGGGGTCAAAAACATTCAGTACTTC.

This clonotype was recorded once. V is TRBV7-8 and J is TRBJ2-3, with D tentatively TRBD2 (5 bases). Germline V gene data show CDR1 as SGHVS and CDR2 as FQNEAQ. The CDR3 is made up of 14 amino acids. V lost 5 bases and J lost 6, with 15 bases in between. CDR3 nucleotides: TGTGCCAGCAGCGCCGGGGAGACGGAGGATACGCAGTATTTT. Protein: CASSAGETEDTQYF.

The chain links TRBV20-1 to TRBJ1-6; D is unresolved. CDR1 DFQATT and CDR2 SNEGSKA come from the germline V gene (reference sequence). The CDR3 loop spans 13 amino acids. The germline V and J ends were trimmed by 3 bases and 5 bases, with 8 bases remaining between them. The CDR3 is CSASGRNNSPLHF. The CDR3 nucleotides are TGCAGTGCTAGCGGACGGAATAATTCACCCCTCCACTTT.

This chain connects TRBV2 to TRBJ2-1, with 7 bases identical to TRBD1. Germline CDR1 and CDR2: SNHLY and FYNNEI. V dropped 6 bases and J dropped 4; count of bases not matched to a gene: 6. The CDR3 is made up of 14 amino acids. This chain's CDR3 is CASRTGNSYNEQFF. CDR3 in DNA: TGTGCCAGCAGGACAGGGAATTCGTACAATGAGCAGTTCTTC.

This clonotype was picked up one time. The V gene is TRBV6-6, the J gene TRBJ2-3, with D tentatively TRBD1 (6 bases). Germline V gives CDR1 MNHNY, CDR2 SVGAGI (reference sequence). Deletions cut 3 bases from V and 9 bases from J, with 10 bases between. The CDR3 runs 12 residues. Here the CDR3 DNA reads TGTGCCAGCAGTTATTTACAGGGCACGCAGTATTTT. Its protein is CASSYLQGTQYF.